The T cell receptor beta chain under discussion was sequenced for a study of control samples from healthy donors and cancer patients. To note about this clone: The sample holds other DNA sequences that translate to the same CDR3.

The ends were cut back, 8 bases at V and 0 bases at J, with 8 bases in the middle. CDR3 length: 13 amino acids. The germline V gene encodes CDR1 MNHEY and CDR2 SVGAGI. Repertoires were generated with immunoSEQ multiplex PCR, while TCRdb's copy carries only in-frame clones and drops some. Of a few hundred thousand clones detected, more than 80% appear once; the ten largest clones hold 5.5% to 8%. The chain links TRBV6-5 to TRBJ1-5; D not certain. The clonotype originates from a middle-aged man with head and neck cancer. Material: PBMCs. CDR3 nucleotides: TGTGCCAGCGGAACTAATAGCAATCAGCCCCAGCATTTT. Translated: CASGTNSNQPQHF.